Presented here are 12 T cell receptor beta chains from one specimen sequenced in a study of T cells in Graves' hyperthyroidism and ophthalmopathy. The source material, RNA transcripts, was used to amplify TCR beta CDR3 regions. The HTBI primer set served for first-round RT-PCR of the TCR CDR3. One entry per CDR3 protein results from TCRdb running MiXCR on the multiplex PCR reads. The table records about 640,000 distinct CDR3 sequences, about 14% of them present only once. The source material was blood. The receptors here all came from a woman aged 50 to 60 with Graves' ophthalmopathy.

This clonotype came up a few times. The genes are TRBV30 and TRBJ1-5; the match to TRBD1 covers 9 bases. Per the germline V gene, CDR1 is GTSNPN and CDR2 is SVGIG (reference sequence). Trimming at V came to 4 bases and at J to 1 base, leaving 5 bases not matched to a gene. The CDR3 spans 15 residues. CDR3 in DNA: TGTGCCTGGACCCGACAGGGGGGGAGCAATCAGCCCCAGCATTTT. Translated: CAWTRQGGSNQPQHF. Full variable domain (rest looked up from reference TRBV30 and TRBJ1-5): SQTIHQWPATLVQPVGSPLSLECTVEGTSNPNLYWYRQAAGRGLQLLFYSVGIGQISSEVPQNLSASRPQDRQFILSSKKLLLSDSGFYLCAWTRQGGSNQPQHFGDGTRLSIL.

This clonotype was seen at least ten times. The chain couples TRBV28 to TRBJ2-7; unclear D gene. Deletions cut 5 bases from V and 0 bases from J, with 11 bases between. The CDR3 extends over 14 amino acids. CDR1 MDHEN and CDR2 SYDVKM come from the germline V gene. CDR3 loop: CASSPYDGSYEQYF. CDR3 sequence (DNA): TGTGCCAGCAGTCCCTACGACGGCTCCTACGAGCAGTACTTC.

This clonotype has ten or more counts. The rearrangement links TRBV6-2 or TRBV6-3 to TRBJ1-5; 8 positions agree with TRBD1. This CDR3 region has 13 residues. With V trimmed by 4 bases and J by 7 bases, 3 bases remained unmatched. The germline gives CDR1 MNHEY, CDR2 SVGEGT. The CDR3 reads CASSSTGVQPQHF. CDR3 bases: TGTGCCAGCAGTTCGACAGGGGTCCAGCCCCAGCATTTT.

V is TRBV18 and J is TRBJ1-6, with D tentatively TRBD1 (6 bases). V dropped 0 bases and J dropped 9 bases, with 15 bases sitting between them. This CDR3 has 16 amino acids. Looked up from germline, CDR1 is KGHSH and CDR2 is LQKENI. The CDR3 bases are TGTGCCAGCTCACCACCGTCACAGGGAATGTTTTCACCCCTCCACTTT. Translation: CASSPPSQGMFSPLHF.

This clonotype was recorded a few times. The chain uses TRBV27 and TRBJ2-1; 7 bases match TRBD1. With 5 bases clipped from V and 3 bases from J, the junction kept 7 bases outside the gene matches. CDR3 length: 15 residues. CDR1 and CDR2 from the germline V gene are MNHEY and SMNVEV (reference sequence). The CDR3 region has the DNA TGTGCCAGCAGTCTTGTGGGACAGCACTACAATGAGCAGTTCTTC. It codes for CASSLVGQHYNEQFF.

The sample holds many counts of this clonotype. The chain links TRBV12-3 or TRBV12-4 to TRBJ2-3; D gene uncertain. The CDR3 totals 13 residues. V was shortened by 6 bases and J by 0 bases, with 7 bases between the two germline ends. This CDR3 reads CASRLDSTDTQYF. CDR3 sequence (DNA): TGTGCCAGCAGACTCGACAGCACAGATACGCAGTATTTT.

The chain employs TRBV7-8 and TRBJ2-2; 7 bases agree with TRBD2. Looked up from germline, CDR1 is SGHVS and CDR2 is FQNEAQ. Trimming took 5 bases from V and 9 from J; bases not matched to a gene: 15. This CDR3 region has 16 residues. The CDR3 region has the DNA TGTGCCAGCAGCACTCGACTAGCCGGAGAGAGCCGGGAGCTGTTTTTT. It encodes CASSTRLAGESRELFF.

A few counts support this clonotype. This rearrangement joins TRBV5-6 to TRBJ2-2; TRBD2 matches at 12 bases. Per the germline V gene, CDR1 is SGHDT and CDR2 is YYEEEE. This CDR3 spans 16 amino acids. V lost 4 bases and J lost 5; bases outside the gene matches: 6. For the CDR3, the DNA is TGTGCCAGCAGCGGTGCGACTAGCGGGAGAACCGGGGAGCTGTTTTTT. This translates into CASSGATSGRTGELFF. The variable domain in full, completed from reference TRBV5-6 and TRBJ2-2, reads DAGVTQSPTHLIKTRGQQVTLRCSPKSGHDTVSWYQQALGQGPQFIFQYYEEEERQRGNFPDRFSGHQFPNYSSELNVNALLLGDSALYLCASSGATSGRTGELFFGEGSRLTVL.

This clonotype occurred a few times. The chain is built from TRBV28 and TRBJ1-2; D is unresolved. The CDR3 extends over 13 amino acids. V gave up 3 bases and J gave up 8 bases, with 13 bases separating them. Germline V lookup: CDR1 MDHEN, CDR2 SYDVKM. CDR3 sequence (DNA): TGTGCCAGCAGTTTTGGCAGGCCTATGGGCTACACCTTC. Its translation is CASSFGRPMGYTF.

This clonotype was observed at least ten times. The chain couples TRBV7-9 to TRBJ2-7; D is perhaps TRBD1 (6 bases). V lost 5 bases, J lost 0 bases, and 14 bases lay in between. CDR3 length: 15 residues. Germline V gene sequence: CDR1 SEHNR, CDR2 FQNEAQ (reference sequence). The CDR3 spells CASSPWDKSSYEQYF. CDR3 sequence (DNA): TGTGCCAGCAGCCCCTGGGACAAGAGCTCCTACGAGCAGTACTTC.

CDR3 in amino acids: CSAGTLAGVYEQYF. DNA of the CDR3: TGCAGTGCTGGAACCCTAGCGGGAGTGTACGAGCAGTACTTC. The chain has TRBV20-1 and TRBJ2-7, with TRBD2 matching 10 bases. This CDR3 has 14 amino acids. Germline assignment: CDR1 DFQATT and CDR2 SNEGSKA (reference sequence). V lost 5 bases and J lost 4; bases outside the gene matches: 8.

This chain connects TRBV7-9 to TRBJ2-1; a possible D gene is TRBD2 (6 bases). Germline CDR1 SEHNR, CDR2 FQNEAQ (reference sequence). With 2 bases removed from V and 0 bases from J, the gap between germline ends came to 20 bases. This CDR3 spans 19 amino acids. The CDR3 spells CASSLRDSETPSSYNEQFF. The CDR3 bases are TGTGCCAGCAGCTTACGGGACTCAGAAACCCCAAGCTCCTACAATGAGCAGTTCTTC.